The entry below gives a single TCR beta chain sequence along with its context. This clonotype appeared a few times. What this receptor recognizes is not known. No much larger clone is present one base from it, and per-base qualities are unavailable. The entry originates in a study of blood T cells in healthy people across ages (dated by TCRdb to the mid-2010s). In the study overall: In model experiments, roughly one uniquely barcoded TCR beta cDNA molecule per two T cells was captured by template switching. To avoid experimental bias, donors of different ages were randomly spread across the sequencing lanes. The study analyzed two additional independent replicas of 1 million unique cDNA reads from the same blood draw for two donors, one aged 18 to 30 and one aged 80 or older. The study measured age-related changes in TCR beta repertoire diversity using deep sequencing normalized with unique cDNA molecular identifiers. Donors were grouped into four age groups: young (average 16 years), middle-aged (under 40), aged (about 59) and long-lived (about 89). Study-level results and caveats: Conclusive comparison of naive and antigen-experienced compartments was prevented by the profiling of bulk unsorted PBMCs. There was a strong correlation between observed TCR beta diversity and the percentage of naive T cells measured by flow cytometry. Estimates of total diversity based on one million sequenced T cells were considered lower bounds and underestimates. The CMV infection status of donors was not known, potentially confounding age-related changes in expanded clonotypes. Compared with the aged group, more naive CD4+ T cells, fewer expanded clones and increased TCR diversity were shown by the long-lived group, suggesting age selection. As age increased, observed TCR beta diversity per million T cells dropped in a roughly linear way, and a significant reduction was already evident by age 40.

Systemically healthy Caucasian individuals from Russia, approximately 39 in total and aged roughly 6 to 95 years, were included as donors. Each donor gave 8 to 10 milliliters of peripheral blood, drawn into EDTA-treated Vacutainer tubes. Ficoll-Paque density-gradient centrifugation was used to isolate PBMCs, with at least 6 million obtained per sample. Total RNA was extracted from PBMCs with Trizol reagent, with at least 5.5 micrograms obtained per sample. Naive CD45RAhigh/CD27high T cell percentages were measured by flow cytometry on a PBMC aliquot from every donor. The receptor library was made with 5' RACE. A second about 7 to 11 cycle PCR used a sample-barcoded 5' primer and a J-beta primer mix. A template-switch 5' adaptor carrying 12 random nucleotides introduced a unique molecular identifier onto each TCR beta cDNA molecule. Each sample yielded at least 3 million CDR3-containing paired-end reads. First-strand cDNA was synthesized from all RNA with the Mint cDNA synthesis kit, primed by a TRBC-specific oligonucleotide. Following uracil-DNA glycosylase treatment, all cDNA underwent a first 18-cycle PCR with the universal primers M1SS and BC2_uni_R. On the authors' methods: For normalization, 1 million high-quality reads, each with a distinct molecular identifier, were randomly selected from each sample. Instead of being binned into consensus sequences, reads with shared molecular identifiers were discarded. MiTCR, with a Q25 quality threshold and the strictest error-elimination algorithm, was used for CDR3 identification, clonotype clustering and error correction. A nonparametric unseen species model with Euler transformation was used to estimate a lower bound on total TCR beta diversity. The public sequencing data were trimmed at Q25 with fastp and processed into clonotypes with MiXCR by TCRdb, which kept only in-frame beta chains. Each entry merges the rows of one CDR3 protein and shows their most common DNA and genes. TCRdb, not the original authors, processed these V and J calls. The sample records fewer than 2 million distinct CDR3 sequences, 30% to 40% of which are singletons. Of the sample, 20% to 25% is held by the ten largest clones.

From the cysteine through the phenylalanine, the CDR3 covers 13 amino acids. The CDR3 DNA has 39 bases and is translated from base 1. Looking up the germline V gene (reference sequence) yields CDR1 MNHEY and CDR2 SMNVEV. V is cut by 8 bases and J by 3 bases, and the space between the germline ends is 14 bases. The specimen was blood. This receptor chain uses TRBV27 and TRBJ2-7, with TRBD2 as a weak D call on 5 bases. This clonotype was obtained from a human donor in good health. Here the CDR3 is given as CASGRGLSYEQYF. The nucleotides are TGTGCCAGCGGCCGGGGTTTGAGCTACGAGCAGTACTTC.